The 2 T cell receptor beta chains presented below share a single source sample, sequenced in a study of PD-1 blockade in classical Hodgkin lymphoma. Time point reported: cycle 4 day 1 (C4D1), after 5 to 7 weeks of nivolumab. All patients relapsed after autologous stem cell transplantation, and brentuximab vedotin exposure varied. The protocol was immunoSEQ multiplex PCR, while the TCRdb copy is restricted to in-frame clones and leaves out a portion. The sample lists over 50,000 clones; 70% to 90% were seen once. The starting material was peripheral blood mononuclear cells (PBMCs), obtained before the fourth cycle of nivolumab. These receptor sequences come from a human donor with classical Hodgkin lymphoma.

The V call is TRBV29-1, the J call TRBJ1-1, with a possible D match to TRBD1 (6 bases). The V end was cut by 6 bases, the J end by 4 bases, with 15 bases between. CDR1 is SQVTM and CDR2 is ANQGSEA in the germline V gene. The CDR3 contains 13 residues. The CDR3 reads CSVVQGQGTEAFF. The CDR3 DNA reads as TGCAGCGTGGTCCAGGGGCAAGGCACTGAAGCTTTCTTT.

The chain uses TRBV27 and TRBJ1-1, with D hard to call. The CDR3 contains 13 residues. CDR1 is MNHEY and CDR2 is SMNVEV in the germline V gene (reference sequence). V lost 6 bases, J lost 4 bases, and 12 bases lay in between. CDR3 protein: CASRPNAGTEAFF. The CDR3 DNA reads TGTGCCAGCAGGCCGAACGCTGGCACTGAAGCTTTCTTT.